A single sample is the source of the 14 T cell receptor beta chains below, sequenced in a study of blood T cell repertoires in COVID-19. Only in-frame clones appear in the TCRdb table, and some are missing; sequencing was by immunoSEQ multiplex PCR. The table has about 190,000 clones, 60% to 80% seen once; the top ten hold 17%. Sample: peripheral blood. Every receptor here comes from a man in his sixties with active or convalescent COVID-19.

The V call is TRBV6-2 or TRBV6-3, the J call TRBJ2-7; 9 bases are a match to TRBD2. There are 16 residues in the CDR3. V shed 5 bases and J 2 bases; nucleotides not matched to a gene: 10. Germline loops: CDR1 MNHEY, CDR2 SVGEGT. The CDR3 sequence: CASSRGGGRGTYEQYF. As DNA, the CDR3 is TGTGCCAGCAGTCGAGGAGGCGGGAGGGGCACCTACGAGCAGTACTTC.

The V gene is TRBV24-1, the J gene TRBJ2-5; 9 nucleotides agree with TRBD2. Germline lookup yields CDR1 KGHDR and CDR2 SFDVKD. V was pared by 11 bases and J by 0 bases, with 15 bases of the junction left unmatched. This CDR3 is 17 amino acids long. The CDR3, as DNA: TGTGCCATCCAACCAAGAAGGACTAGCGCAAACCAAGAGACCCAGTACTTC. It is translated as CAIQPRRTSANQETQYF.

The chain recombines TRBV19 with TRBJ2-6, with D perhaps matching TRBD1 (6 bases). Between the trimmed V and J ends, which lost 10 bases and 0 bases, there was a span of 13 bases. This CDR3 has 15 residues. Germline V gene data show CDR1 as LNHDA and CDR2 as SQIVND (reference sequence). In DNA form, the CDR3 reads TGTGCCACCGGGACACTAGGCTCTGGGGCCAACGTCCTGACTTTC. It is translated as CATGTLGSGANVLTF.

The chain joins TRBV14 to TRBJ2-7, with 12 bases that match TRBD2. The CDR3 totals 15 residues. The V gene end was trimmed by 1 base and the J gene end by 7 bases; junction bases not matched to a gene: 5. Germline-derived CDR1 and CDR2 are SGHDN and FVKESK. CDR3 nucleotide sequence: TGTGCCAGCAGCCAAGGACTAGCGGGAGTGGGAGAGCAGTACTTC. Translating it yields CASSQGLAGVGEQYF.

The CDR3: CASSSDRGVVRKLFF. For the CDR3, the DNA is TGTGCCAGCAGCTCGGACAGGGGGGTGGTGAGGAAACTGTTTTTT. This chain uses TRBV7-8 with TRBJ1-4; 10 nucleotides match TRBD1. The CDR3 covers 15 residues. Germline trimming cut 4 bases from V and 11 bases from J; bases unmatched to any gene: 10. From germline, CDR1 is SGHVS and CDR2 FQNEAQ. Together with reference TRBV7-8 and TRBJ1-4, the CDR3 gives the full variable domain: GAGVSQSPRYKVAKRGQDVALRCDPISGHVSLFWYQQALGQGPEFLTYFQNEAQLDKSGLPSDRFFAERPEGSVSTLKIQRTQQEDSAVYLCASSSDRGVVRKLFFGSGTQLSVL.

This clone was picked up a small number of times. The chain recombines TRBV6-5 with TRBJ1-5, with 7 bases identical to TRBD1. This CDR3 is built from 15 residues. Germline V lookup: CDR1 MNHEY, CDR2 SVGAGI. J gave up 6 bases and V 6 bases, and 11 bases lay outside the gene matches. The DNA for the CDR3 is TGTGCCAGCAGCTTAGGAGGGGGCATTGGTCAGCCCCAGCATTTT. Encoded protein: CASSLGGGIGQPQHF.

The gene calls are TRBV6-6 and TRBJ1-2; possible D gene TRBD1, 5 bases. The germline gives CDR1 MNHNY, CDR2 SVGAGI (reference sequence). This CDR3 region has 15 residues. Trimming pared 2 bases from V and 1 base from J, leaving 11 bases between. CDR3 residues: CASSYGATYNYGYTF. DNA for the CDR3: TGTGCCAGCAGTTACGGGGCAACCTATAACTATGGCTACACCTTC.

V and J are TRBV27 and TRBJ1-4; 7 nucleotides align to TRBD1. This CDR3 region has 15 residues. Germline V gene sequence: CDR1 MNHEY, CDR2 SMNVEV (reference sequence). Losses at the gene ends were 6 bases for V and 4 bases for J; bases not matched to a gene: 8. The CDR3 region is CASSRDSLLNEKLFF. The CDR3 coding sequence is TGTGCCAGCAGCCGGGACAGCCTTCTTAATGAAAAACTGTTTTTT. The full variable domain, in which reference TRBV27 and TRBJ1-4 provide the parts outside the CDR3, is EAQVTQNPRYLITVTGKKLTVTCSQNMNHEYMSWYRQDPGLGLRQIYYSMNVEVTDKGDVPEGYKVSRKEKRNFPLILESPSPNQTSLYFCASSRDSLLNEKLFFGSGTQLSVL.

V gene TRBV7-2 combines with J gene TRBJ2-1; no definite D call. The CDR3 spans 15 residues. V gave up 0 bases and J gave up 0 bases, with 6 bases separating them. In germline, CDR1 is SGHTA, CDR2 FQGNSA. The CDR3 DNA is TGTGCCAGCAGCTTAGCGGGCGTCTCCTACAATGAGCAGTTCTTC. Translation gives CASSLAGVSYNEQFF.

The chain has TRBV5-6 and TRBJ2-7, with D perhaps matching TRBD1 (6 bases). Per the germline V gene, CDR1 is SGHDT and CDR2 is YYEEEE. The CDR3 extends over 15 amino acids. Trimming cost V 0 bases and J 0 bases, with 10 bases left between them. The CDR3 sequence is CASSLVGAGSYEQYF. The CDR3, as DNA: TGTGCCAGCAGCTTGGTGGGGGCTGGCTCCTACGAGCAGTACTTC.

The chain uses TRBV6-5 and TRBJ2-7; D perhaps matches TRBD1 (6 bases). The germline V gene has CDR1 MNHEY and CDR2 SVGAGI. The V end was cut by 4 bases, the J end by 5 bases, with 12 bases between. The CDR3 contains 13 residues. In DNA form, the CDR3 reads TGTGCCAGCAGTTCTACAGGGCTGGACGAGCAGTACTTC. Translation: CASSSTGLDEQYF.

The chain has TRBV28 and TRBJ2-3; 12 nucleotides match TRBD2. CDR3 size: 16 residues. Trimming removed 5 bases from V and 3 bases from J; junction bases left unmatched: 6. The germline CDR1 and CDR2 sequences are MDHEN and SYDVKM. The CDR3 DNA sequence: TGTGCCAGCAGTGGGGCTAGCGGGAGGGGGACAGATACGCAGTATTTT. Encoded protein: CASSGASGRGTDTQYF.

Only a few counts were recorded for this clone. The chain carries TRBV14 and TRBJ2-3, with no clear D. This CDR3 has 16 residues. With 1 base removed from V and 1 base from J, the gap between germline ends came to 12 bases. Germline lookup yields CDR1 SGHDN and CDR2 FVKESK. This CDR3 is CASSQVSAVRTDTQYF. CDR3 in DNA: TGTGCCAGCAGCCAAGTATCGGCGGTTCGCACAGATACGCAGTATTTT. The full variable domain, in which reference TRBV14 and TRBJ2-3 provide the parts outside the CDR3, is EAGVTQFPSHSVIEKGQTVTLRCDPISGHDNLYWYRRVMGKEIKFLLHFVKESKQDESGMPNNRFLAERTGGTYSTLKVQPAELEDSGVYFCASSQVSAVRTDTQYFGPGTRLTVL.

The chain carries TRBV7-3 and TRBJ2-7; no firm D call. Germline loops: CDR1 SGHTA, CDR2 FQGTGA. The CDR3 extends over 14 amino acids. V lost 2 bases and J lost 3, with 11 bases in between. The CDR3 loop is CASSLGGILYEQYF. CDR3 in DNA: TGTGCCAGCAGCTTAGGCGGAATCCTCTACGAGCAGTACTTC.